These 28 T cell receptor beta chains share one sample of origin, sequenced in a study of Graves' ophthalmopathy and Graves' hyperthyroidism. The sequenced template was RNA, covering the TCR beta CDR3 region. Second-round multiplex PCR followed a first-round RT-PCR using HTBI primers. TCRdb re-called the multiplex PCR reads with MiXCR, one entry per CDR3 protein. The repertoire holds about 620,000 distinct CDR3 sequences, with about 20% as singletons. Sequenced material: peripheral blood. The receptors were sampled from a woman in her late teens or twenties with stable Graves' hyperthyroidism. Some clones in this sample may be carry-over from other donors' samples.

This clonotype showed up many times. The chain uses TRBV5-1 and TRBJ1-1, with TRBD1 matching over 7 bases. Per the germline V gene, CDR1 is SGHRS and CDR2 is YFSETQ. V lost 0 bases, J lost 1 base, and 6 bases stayed unmatched. This CDR3 contains 16 residues. The CDR3 DNA reads TGCGCCAGCAGCTTGGGGAGGGGGCGCGGGAACACTGAAGCTTTCTTT. Amino acids: CASSLGRGRGNTEAFF.

This clonotype was recorded many times. The chain joins TRBV7-9 to TRBJ1-1; no reliable D call. The germline V gene encodes CDR1 SEHNR and CDR2 FQNEAQ (reference sequence). There are 13 residues in the CDR3. The germline V and J ends were trimmed by 6 bases and 5 bases, with 13 bases remaining between them. The CDR3 region has the DNA TGTGCCAGCAGGCGGGAGGGAGGGACTGAAGCTTTCTTT. This encodes CASRREGGTEAFF.

The chain combines TRBV20-1 with TRBJ1-3, with D perhaps matching TRBD1 (6 bases). Germline loops: CDR1 DFQATT, CDR2 SNEGSKA (reference sequence). The ends were cut back, 7 bases at V and 0 bases at J, with 16 bases in the middle. The CDR3 is 15 residues long. CDR3 DNA: TGCAGTGGGTCGACAGGCTCGAGCTCTGGAAACACCATATATTTT. Translating it yields CSGSTGSSSGNTIYF.

The J gene is TRBJ2-7, the V gene TRBV20-1; perhaps TRBD1 as D (6 bases). Trimming shortened V by 4 bases and J by 6 bases, and 10 bases separated the two germline ends. This CDR3 has 11 residues. Germline-derived CDR1 and CDR2 are DFQATT and SNEGSKA (reference sequence). CDR3 sequence (DNA): TGCAGTGCTAAAAGGGGGTTCGAGCAGTACTTC. It codes for CSAKRGFEQYF.

A few counts support this clonotype. This may be a read error: a much more frequent sequence differs by one nucleotide. CDR3 DNA sequence: TGTGCCATCAGTGAGTTCGGGGACAGGGCCGCTGGCACTGAAGCTTTCTTT. This codes for CAISEFGDRAAGTEAFF. This chain uses TRBV10-3 with TRBJ1-1; 9 bases fit TRBD1. CDR1 is ENHRY and CDR2 is SYGVKD in the germline V gene. CDR3 size: 17 residues. V lost 1 base and J lost 4; bases outside the gene matches: 10.

This sequence joins TRBV18 and TRBJ2-5; 8 bases are shared with TRBD1. This CDR3 contains 16 residues. V dropped 0 bases and J dropped 4; count of bases not matched to a gene: 7. Germline CDR1 and CDR2: KGHSH and LQKENI. The CDR3 sequence: CASSPPYQGAGETQYF. CDR3 in DNA: TGTGCCAGCTCACCACCGTACCAGGGGGCGGGAGAGACCCAGTACTTC.

This clonotype was counted many times. The CDR3 sequence is CASSFPPGFGNTIYF. In nucleotides, the CDR3 is TGTGCCAGCAGTTTCCCCCCAGGGTTTGGAAACACCATATATTTT. The rearrangement joins TRBV28 to TRBJ1-3; TRBD1 is a possible D gene (5 bases). This CDR3 region has 15 residues. V was trimmed by 3 bases and J by 3 bases, leaving 12 bases between them. The germline CDR1 and CDR2 sequences are MDHEN and SYDVKM.

This clonotype was recorded many times. The chain joins TRBV7-2 to TRBJ1-2; 10 bases match TRBD1. J gave up 5 bases and V 5 bases, and 5 bases lay outside the gene matches. Per germline, CDR1 SGHTA and CDR2 FQGNSA. The CDR3 spans 14 residues. CDR3 loop: CASSVDRGRYGYTF. CDR3 DNA: TGTGCCAGCAGCGTCGACAGGGGGCGGTATGGCTACACCTTC.

This clonotype was recorded many times. This rearrangement joins TRBV29-1 to TRBJ1-3; the D gene is possibly TRBD1 (5 bases). The CDR3 is 12 residues long. V was cut by 6 bases and J by 2 bases, with 8 bases left in between. CDR1 SQVTM and CDR2 ANQGSEA come from the germline V gene. CDR3 DNA: TGCAGCGTCGGGGGGACTGGAAACACCATATATTTT. Amino acid sequence: CSVGGTGNTIYF.

This clonotype was seen ten or more times. V is TRBV4-2 and J is TRBJ1-1; TRBD1 is a possible D gene (6 bases). Per germline, CDR1 LGHNA and CDR2 YNFKEQ. V dropped 4 bases and J dropped 7 bases, with 10 bases sitting between them. The CDR3 has 12 residues. The CDR3 nucleotides read TGTGCCAGCAGCCTTGGGACATTTGAAGCTTTCTTT. This gives the protein CASSLGTFEAFF.

This clonotype was seen many times. This chain joins TRBV20-1 and TRBJ1-2; TRBD1 matches 8 bases. Looked up from germline, CDR1 is DFQATT and CDR2 is SNEGSKA (reference sequence). The CDR3 loop spans 14 amino acids. Trimming at V came to 6 bases and at J to 0 bases, leaving 6 bases not matched to a gene. The CDR3 loop is CSAPGQGANYGYTF. For the CDR3, the DNA is TGCAGTGCCCCAGGACAGGGAGCTAACTATGGCTACACCTTC.

This clonotype appeared many times. This rearrangement joins TRBV6-5 to TRBJ2-7; D gene unclear. This CDR3 comprises 16 residues. Germline V CDR1 and CDR2: MNHEY, SVGAGI. The V end was cut by 0 bases, the J end by 3 bases, with 15 bases between. As DNA, the CDR3 is TGTGCCAGCAGTTACTCGTTACCTAGGGAAGTCTACGAGCAGTACTTC. Translating it yields CASSYSLPREVYEQYF.

The chain recombines TRBV19 with TRBJ2-3, with D possibly TRBD1 on 6 matching bases. CDR1 and CDR2 (germline): LNHDA, SQIVND (reference sequence). This CDR3 has 17 amino acids. V lost 3 bases and J 1 base, leaving 17 bases between the germline ends. The CDR3 bases are TGTGCCAGTAGTATCTTAGGCACAGGGAGTCGCACAGATACGCAGTATTTT. Translation gives CASSILGTGSRTDTQYF.

This clonotype came up many times. The CDR3 loop reads CASSEARGPGTEAFF. In DNA, the CDR3 is TGTGCCAGCAGTGAAGCAAGGGGGCCGGGCACTGAAGCTTTCTTT. V usage is TRBV2 and J usage is TRBJ1-1, with 7 bases fitting TRBD1. V shed 0 bases, J shed 4 bases, and the junction held 5 bases outside the gene matches. In germline, CDR1 is SNHLY, CDR2 FYNNEI. The CDR3 is made up of 15 amino acids.

This chain links TRBV6-5 with TRBJ2-2, with TRBD1 as a possible D gene (5 bases). CDR3 length: 16 residues. CDR1 and CDR2 (germline): MNHEY, SVGAGI. V dropped 1 base and J dropped 0 bases, with 9 bases sitting between them. DNA for the CDR3: TGTGCCAGCAGTTACTTTCCCAGGGCGAACACCGGGGAGCTGTTTTTT. This translates into CASSYFPRANTGELFF.

The table lists this clonotype with many counts. The chain uses TRBV5-1 and TRBJ1-1; D unclear. Germline lookup yields CDR1 SGHRS and CDR2 YFSETQ. This CDR3 is 15 amino acids long. V was cut by 1 base and J by 1 base, with 11 bases left in between. The CDR3 here is CASSLRMGKNTEAFF. The CDR3 DNA is TGCGCCAGCAGCTTGAGGATGGGCAAGAACACTGAAGCTTTCTTT. The variable domain in full, with the rest retrieved from reference TRBV5-1 and TRBJ1-1, is KAGVTQTPRYLIKTRGQQVTLSCSPISGHRSVSWYQQTPGQGLQFLFEYFSETQRNKGNFPGRFSGRQFSNSRSEMNVSTLELGDSALYLCASSLRMGKNTEAFFGQGTRLTVV.

This clonotype was seen only a few times. This sequence may be a read error, since a much larger clone differs from it by one base. The chain is built from TRBV5-1 and TRBJ1-1, with a possible D match to TRBD1 (6 bases). Germline-derived CDR1 and CDR2 are SGHRS and YFSETQ. The length of the CDR3 is 12 residues. Trimming stripped 0 bases from V and 13 bases from J, with 13 bases between. CDR3 DNA: TGCGCCAGCAGCTTGGAGGGGGGTCGAGTTTTCTTT. Its protein is CASSLEGGRVFF.

Comment on this clonotype: Germline and junction disagree at one end, which may indicate a read error. The chain is built from TRBV14 and TRBJ1-2; 7 positions agree with TRBD1. CDR3 length: 15 residues. CDR1 is SGHDN, CDR2 FVKESK, per germline. The CDR3 DNA reads TGTGCCATCAGCCGAAACACAGGGGTGGGCTATGGCTACACCTTC. As protein: CAISRNTGVGYGYTF.

This clonotype has ten or more counts. CDR3 region: CSVEEPGWGSPYEQYF. The CDR3 nucleotides read TGCAGCGTTGAAGAGCCAGGGTGGGGCAGTCCCTACGAGCAGTACTTC. The chain uses TRBV29-1 and TRBJ2-7; a weak D match, TRBD1 (5 bases). The CDR3 is 16 amino acids. Trimming took 0 bases from V and 2 from J, leaving 17 bases between them. Per the germline V gene, CDR1 is SQVTM and CDR2 is ANQGSEA.

This clonotype was found many times. The chain recombines TRBV5-1 with TRBJ2-6; D unclear. This CDR3 has 17 residues. Germline loops: CDR1 SGHRS, CDR2 YFSETQ. Trimming removed 0 bases from V and 5 bases from J, with 15 bases in between. CDR3 region: CASSLEPLPKRANVLTF. The CDR3, as DNA: TGCGCCAGCAGCTTGGAGCCATTGCCGAAAAGGGCCAACGTCCTGACTTTC.

The chain recombines TRBV12-3 or TRBV12-4 with TRBJ1-5, with D possibly matching TRBD1 (5 bases). The CDR3 covers 14 residues. The V end lost 6 bases, the J end lost 2 bases, and 11 bases lay between the germline ends. CDR3 loop: CASRQGKGNQPQHF. In DNA, the CDR3 is TGTGCCAGCAGGCAGGGAAAAGGCAATCAGCCCCAGCATTTT.

This clonotype was seen only a few times. The genes are TRBV12-3 or TRBV12-4 and TRBJ1-2, with no clear D. The CDR3 extends over 13 amino acids. The ends were cut back, 4 bases at V and 2 bases at J, with 8 bases in the middle. The CDR3 DNA follows: TGTGCCAGCAGTTCAACCCTGAACTATGGCTACACCTTC. Protein: CASSSTLNYGYTF.

The rearrangement links TRBV20-1 to TRBJ2-5; no definite D call. This CDR3 comprises 11 residues. Per the germline V gene, CDR1 is DFQATT and CDR2 is SNEGSKA (reference sequence). Trimming left V 3 bases short and J 3 bases short, with 5 bases between. In DNA, the CDR3 is TGCAGTGCTAGCTGGGAAGAGACCCAGTACTTC. Translating it yields CSASWEETQYF.

This clonotype was counted ten times or more. The J gene is TRBJ2-2, the V gene TRBV7-2, with TRBD2 as a possible D gene (7 bases). CDR1 and CDR2 from the germline V gene are SGHTA and FQGNSA. V was trimmed by 8 bases and J by 3 bases, leaving 13 bases between them. This CDR3 is 14 amino acids long. The CDR3 here is CASVRGADTGELFF. The CDR3 coding sequence is TGTGCCAGCGTCCGGGGGGCCGACACCGGGGAGCTGTTTTTT.

The table lists this clonotype with many counts. The gene calls are TRBV20-1 and TRBJ2-7; D is possibly TRBD1 (5 bases). The CDR3 extends over 11 amino acids. Per germline, CDR1 DFQATT and CDR2 SNEGSKA (reference sequence). Deletions cut 3 bases from V and 5 bases from J, with 8 bases between. For the CDR3, the DNA is TGCAGTGCTAGGCAGGGCCACGAGCAGTACTTC. As protein: CSARQGHEQYF.

In this sample, this clonotype turned up many times. V is TRBV12-3 or TRBV12-4 and J is TRBJ1-2; D is uncertain. This CDR3 is 11 amino acids long. The germline V and J ends were trimmed by 6 bases and 5 bases, with 7 bases remaining between them. CDR3 nucleotide sequence: TGTGCCAGCAGCCCACAGTATGGCTACACCTTC. Translation: CASSPQYGYTF.

At least ten counts were recorded for this clonotype. The chain joins TRBV11-2 to TRBJ2-2, with 15 bases matching TRBD2. This CDR3 region has 18 residues. The junction had 7 bases not matched to a gene; V was cut back by 5 bases and J by 3 bases. Germline V CDR1 and CDR2: SGHAT, FQNNGV. As DNA, the CDR3 is TGTGCCAGCAGCCCGTGGACTAGCGGGAGGGCCGACACCGGGGAGCTGTTTTTT. It translates to CASSPWTSGRADTGELFF.

This clonotype was counted ten times or more. This chain connects TRBV12-3 or TRBV12-4 to TRBJ2-7, with D possibly matching TRBD1 (5 bases). CDR3 length: 13 residues. Trimming cost V 8 bases and J 5 bases, with 16 bases left between them. CDR3 amino acids: CASSLGQGHEQYF. The DNA of the CDR3 is TGTGCCAGCTCCCTGGGCCAGGGCCACGAGCAGTACTTC.